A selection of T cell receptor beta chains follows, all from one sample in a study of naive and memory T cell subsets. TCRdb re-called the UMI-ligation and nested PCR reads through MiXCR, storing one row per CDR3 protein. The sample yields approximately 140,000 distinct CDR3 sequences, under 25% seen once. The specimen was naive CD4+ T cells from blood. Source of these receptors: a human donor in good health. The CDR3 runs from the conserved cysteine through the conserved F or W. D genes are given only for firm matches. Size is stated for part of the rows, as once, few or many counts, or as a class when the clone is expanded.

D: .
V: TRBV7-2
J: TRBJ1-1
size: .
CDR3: CASSLLPGGVTEAFF
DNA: TGTGCCAGCAGCTTACTCCCGGGGGGCGTCACTGAAGCTTTCTTT

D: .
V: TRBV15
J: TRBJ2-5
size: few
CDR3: CATSSPTGVQETQYF
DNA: TGTGCCACCAGCAGCCCCACTGGGGTTCAAGAGACCCAGTACTTC

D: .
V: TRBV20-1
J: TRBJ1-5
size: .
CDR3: CSARDEVLQPQHF
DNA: TGCAGTGCTAGAGATGAGGTATTACAGCCCCAGCATTTT

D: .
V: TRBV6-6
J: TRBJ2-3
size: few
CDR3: CASTPLPRGSWGTDTQYF
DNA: TGTGCCAGCACCCCCCTTCCGAGGGGGAGCTGGGGCACAGATACGCAGTATTTT

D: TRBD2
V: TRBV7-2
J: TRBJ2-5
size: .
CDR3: CASSATSGTYQETQYF
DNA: TGTGCCAGCAGCGCCACTAGCGGAACTTACCAAGAGACCCAGTACTTC

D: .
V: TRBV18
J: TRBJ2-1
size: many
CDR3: CASSPSLAAHNEQFF
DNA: TGTGCCAGCTCACCATCTCTAGCTGCCCACAATGAGCAGTTCTTC

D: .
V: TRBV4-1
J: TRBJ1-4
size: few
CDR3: CASSLAQVRVEKLFF
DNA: TGCGCCAGCAGCCTAGCCCAGGTCCGGGTTGAAAAACTGTTTTTT

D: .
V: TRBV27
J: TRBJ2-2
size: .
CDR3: CASKQSLANTGELFF
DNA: TGTGCCAGCAAACAGTCCCTCGCGAACACCGGGGAGCTGTTTTTT

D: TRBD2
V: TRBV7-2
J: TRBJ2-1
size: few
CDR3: CASSLGLAGGLENEQFF
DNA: TGTGCCAGCAGCTTAGGTTTAGCGGGAGGGCTTGAAAATGAGCAGTTCTTC

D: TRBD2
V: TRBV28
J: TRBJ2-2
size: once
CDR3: CASSFLASGNTGELFF
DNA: TGTGCCAGCAGTTTCTTGGCTAGCGGGAACACCGGGGAGCTGTTTTTT

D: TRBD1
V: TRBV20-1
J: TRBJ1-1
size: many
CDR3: CSATRGLWTEAFF
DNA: TGCAGTGCCACCAGGGGGCTGTGGACTGAAGCTTTCTTT

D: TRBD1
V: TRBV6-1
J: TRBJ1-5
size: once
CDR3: CASSDGTGVQPQHF
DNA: TGTGCCAGCAGTGATGGCACAGGGGTTCAGCCCCAGCATTTT

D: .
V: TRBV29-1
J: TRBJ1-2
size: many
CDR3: CSARPGTEGYTF
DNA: TGCAGCGCCCGTCCAGGGACGGAAGGCTACACCTTC

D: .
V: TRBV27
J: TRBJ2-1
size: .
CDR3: CASSTWEMAVNEQFF
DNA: TGTGCCAGCAGTACCTGGGAGATGGCGGTCAATGAGCAGTTCTTC

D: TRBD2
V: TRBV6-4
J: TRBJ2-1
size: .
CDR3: CASSDKNSGPFF
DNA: TGTGCCAGCAGTGACAAAAATAGCGGGCCGTTCTTC

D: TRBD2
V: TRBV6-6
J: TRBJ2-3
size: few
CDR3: CASSYAGRAGTDTQYF
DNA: TGTGCCAGCAGTTACGCCGGGAGGGCCGGCACAGATACGCAGTATTTT

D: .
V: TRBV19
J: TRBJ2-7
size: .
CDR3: CASSLQPGYEQYF
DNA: TGTGCCAGTAGTCTCCAGCCCGGGTACGAGCAGTACTTC

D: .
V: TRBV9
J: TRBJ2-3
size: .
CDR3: CASSVAGTDTQYF
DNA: TGTGCCAGCAGCGTAGCGGGTACAGATACGCAGTATTTT

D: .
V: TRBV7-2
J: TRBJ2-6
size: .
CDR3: CASSSVPGSGANVLTF
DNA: TGTGCCAGCAGCTCAGTCCCGGGCTCTGGGGCCAACGTCCTGACTTTC

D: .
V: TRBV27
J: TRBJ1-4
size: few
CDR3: CASRRQVGEKLFF
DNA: TGTGCCAGCAGAAGGCAGGTGGGAGAAAAACTGTTTTTT

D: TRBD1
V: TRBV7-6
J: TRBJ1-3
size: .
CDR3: CASSLGTGGSGNTIYF
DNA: TGTGCCAGCAGCTTAGGGACAGGGGGCTCTGGAAACACCATATATTTT

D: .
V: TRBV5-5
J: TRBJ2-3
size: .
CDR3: CASSLASTGRDTQYF
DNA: TGTGCCAGCAGCTTGGCCTCCACCGGAAGAGATACGCAGTATTTT

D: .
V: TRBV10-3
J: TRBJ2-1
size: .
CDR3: CAISVRTSNEQFF
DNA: TGTGCCATCAGCGTTCGAACTAGCAATGAGCAGTTCTTC

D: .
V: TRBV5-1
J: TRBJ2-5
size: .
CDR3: CASSYKDWETQYF
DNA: TGCGCCAGCAGCTACAAGGATTGGGAGACCCAGTACTTC

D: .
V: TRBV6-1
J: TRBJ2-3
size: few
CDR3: CASSLTGTVTDTQYF
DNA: TGTGCCAGCAGCCTAACCGGGACCGTCACAGATACGCAGTATTTT

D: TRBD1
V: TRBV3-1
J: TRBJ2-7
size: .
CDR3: CASSQVQGSYEQYF
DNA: TGTGCTAGCAGCCAAGTACAGGGGAGCTACGAGCAGTACTTC

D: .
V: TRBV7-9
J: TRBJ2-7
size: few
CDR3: CASSSYRETEQYF
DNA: TGTGCCAGCAGCTCGTACAGGGAAACCGAGCAGTACTTC

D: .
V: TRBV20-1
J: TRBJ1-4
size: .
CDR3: CSARADSNSPLFF
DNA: TGCAGTGCTAGAGCGGACAGCAACTCTCCACTGTTTTTT

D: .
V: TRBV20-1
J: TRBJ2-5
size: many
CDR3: CSARIPGDETQYF
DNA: TGCAGTGCTAGAATACCGGGAGATGAGACCCAGTACTTC

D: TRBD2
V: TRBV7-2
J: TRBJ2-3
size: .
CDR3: CASSLMTSSDTQYF
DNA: TGTGCCAGCAGCTTAATGACTAGCTCTGATACGCAGTATTTT